Here is one T cell receptor beta chain with its context. Its antigen is unknown. This entry comes from a study of T cell repertoires in cytomegalovirus infection. TCRdb redid the calling of the reads with MiXCR, one entry per CDR3 protein. The profile shows around 360,000 distinct CDR3 sequences, roughly 34% of them singletons. CDR1 SGHTA and CDR2 FQGTGA come from the germline V gene. Trimming cost V 2 bases and J 14 bases; bases outside gene matches: 9. The CDR3 length is 13 residues. The source material was cultured PBMCs, sampled from culture after CMV antigen stimulation. The rearrangement joins TRBV7-3 to TRBJ2-1; 7 positions match TRBD2. The receptor's source is a human donor in good health (CMV status not recorded). Some clones in this sample may be carry-over from other donors' samples. The CDR3 spells CASSLVPSGGEFF. The CDR3 nucleotides are TGTGCCAGCAGCTTAGTTCCTAGCGGTGGAGAGTTCTTC.